A single T cell receptor beta chain is shown here with its context. Original handling: Amplification of reference gene primers provided the estimated nucleated cell counts. Some clones are missing from TCRdb's copy, which holds only in-frame ones; the method was immunoSEQ multiplex PCR. V and J calls and clone size are those listed in that table; D and trimming were worked out from the DNA. This table has tens of thousands of clones, roughly 84% appearing once. This entry comes from a study of blood T cell repertoires in COVID-19. At the level of the study: Whether acute or convalescent, the COVID-19 samples came from the United States, Italy and Spain. In each case, the material was cDNA or gDNA derived from T cells, B-cell-depleted T cells, or PBMCs.

The sequenced sample consisted of peripheral blood. The TCR originated in a woman older than 75 with active or convalescent COVID-19.

The CDR3 coding sequence is TGTGCCAGCAGCTCAAGACAGGGGGCATGGGAGACCCAGTACTTC. It codes for CASSSRQGAWETQYF. This chain connects TRBV7-2 to TRBJ2-5; 10 nucleotides align to TRBD1. This CDR3 region has 15 residues. The trim removed 4 bases at V and 5 bases at J, leaving 7 bases unmatched. Germline V gene lookup returns CDR1 SGHTA and CDR2 FQGNSA.